The clone carrying this T cell receptor delta chain turned up a few times. Its antigen is unknown. The sample originates from a study of Vδ1+ human thymocytes. Whole-study results and caveats: Thymic TRG and TRD repertoires appeared highly polyclonal. TRG sequences recurred across donors, whereas TRD sequences stayed essentially private. Bulk data may be misread because of unexpected Vdelta2 sequences.

Sequences come from RNA converted to cDNA by reverse transcription. The CDR3 regions were amplified by multiplex PCR from V-gene primers to a constant-region primer. TCRdb repeated clone calling on the multiplex PCR reads with CATT. The sample includes about 25,000 delta-chain clones, about 7.4% of them seen just once. This CDR3 region has 21 residues. Per germline, CDR1 TSWWSYY and CDR2 QGS. The ends lost 6 bases at V and 3 bases at J; junction bases unmatched: 25. Sequencing used Vdelta1+ gamma-delta thymocytes from the thymus. Subset reported: FACS-sorted CD3+ TCRalphabeta- TCRVdelta1+ TCRVdelta2- thymocytes. This clonotype was obtained from a girl less than two years old who had congenital heart surgery. V is TRDV1 and J is TRDJ1; 10 bases map to TRDD3. The CDR3 bases are TGTGCTCTTGGCTCCATCCAGGCCCCACACCTTACGGGGGATACGTCCGATAAACTCATCTTT. Translating it yields CALGSIQAPHLTGDTSDKLIF.